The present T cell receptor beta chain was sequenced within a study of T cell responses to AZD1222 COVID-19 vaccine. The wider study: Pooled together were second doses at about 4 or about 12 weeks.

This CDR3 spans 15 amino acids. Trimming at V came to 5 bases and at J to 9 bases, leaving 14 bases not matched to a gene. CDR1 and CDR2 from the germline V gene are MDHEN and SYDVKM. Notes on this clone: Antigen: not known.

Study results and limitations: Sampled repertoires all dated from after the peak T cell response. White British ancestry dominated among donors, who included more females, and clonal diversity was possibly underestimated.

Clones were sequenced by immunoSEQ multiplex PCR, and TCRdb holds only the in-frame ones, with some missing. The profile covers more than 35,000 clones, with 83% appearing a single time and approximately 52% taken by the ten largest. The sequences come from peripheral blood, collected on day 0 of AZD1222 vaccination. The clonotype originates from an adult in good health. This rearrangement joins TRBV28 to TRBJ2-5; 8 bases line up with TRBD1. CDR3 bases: TGTGCCAGCAGTACCCCCGGACAGGGCCAACTGGCCCAGTACTTC. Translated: CASSTPGQGQLAQYF.